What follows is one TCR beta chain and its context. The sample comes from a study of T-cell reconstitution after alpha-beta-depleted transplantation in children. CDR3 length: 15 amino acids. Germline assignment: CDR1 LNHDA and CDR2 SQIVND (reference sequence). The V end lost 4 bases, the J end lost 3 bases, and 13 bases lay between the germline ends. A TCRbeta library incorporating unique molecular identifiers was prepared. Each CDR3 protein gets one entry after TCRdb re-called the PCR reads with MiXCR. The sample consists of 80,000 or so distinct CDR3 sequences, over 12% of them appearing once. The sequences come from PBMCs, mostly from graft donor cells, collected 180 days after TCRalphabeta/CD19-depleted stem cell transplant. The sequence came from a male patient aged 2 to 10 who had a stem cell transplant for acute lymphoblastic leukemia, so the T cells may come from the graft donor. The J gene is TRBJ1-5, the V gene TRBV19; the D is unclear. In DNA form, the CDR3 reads TGTGCCAGTAGTACTCCCTCCCGGACCAATCAGCCCCAGCATTTT. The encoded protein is CASSTPSRTNQPQHF.